The rows below give T cell receptor beta chains drawn from one sample of a study of shared clonotypes between healthy human individuals. Repertoires were generated with immunoSEQ multiplex PCR, while TCRdb's copy carries only in-frame clones and drops some. Of some 2,400,000 clones detected, 95% appear once; the ten largest clones hold around 0.13%. Sequencing was done on a sample of naive CD4+ T cells sorted from blood. Receptor source: a man younger than 35 in good health. CDR3s include the opening cysteine and the closing phenylalanine or tryptophan. The D gene is left open where the match is weak.

CDR3 length | J gene | V gene | D gene | CDR3 protein | CDR3 DNA
14 | TRBJ2-7 | TRBV6-1 | - | CASSGDPGRRGKYF | TGTGCCAGCAGTGGTGACCCGGGCCGGAGGGGGAAGTACTTC
18 | TRBJ2-7 | TRBV4-1 | - | CASSVPPGDRGHNYEQYF | TGCGCCAGCAGCGTCCCCCCGGGGGATCGGGGGCATAACTACGAGCAGTACTTC
15 | TRBJ2-3 | TRBV28 | TRBD2 | CASSKLAGGPDTQYF | TGTGCCAGCAGCAAACTAGCGGGGGGGCCGGATACGCAGTATTTT
15 | TRBJ2-7 | TRBV7-2 | TRBD2 | CASSLGREGPREQYF | TGTGCCAGCAGCTTAGGGCGGGAGGGGCCTAGGGAGCAGTACTTC
12 | TRBJ1-2 | TRBV30 | - | CAWSEVEYGYTF | TGTGCCTGGAGTGAGGTGGAGTATGGCTACACCTTC
15 | TRBJ2-2 | TRBV11-2 | TRBD1 | CASRQGTGNTGELFF | TGTGCCAGCAGGCAAGGGACAGGGAACACCGGGGAGCTGTTTTTT
15 | TRBJ2-2 | TRBV5-1 | - | CASTPPAGNTGELFF | TGCGCCAGCACCCCTCCGGCGGGGAACACCGGGGAGCTGTTTTTT
17 | TRBJ2-3 | TRBV5-1 | TRBD2 | CASSLRTSGRFSDTQYF | TGCGCCAGCAGCTTGAGGACTAGCGGGAGGTTCTCAGATACGCAGTATTTT
15 | TRBJ2-5 | TRBV6-1 | - | CASSEALEGVKTQYF | TGTGCCAGCAGTGAAGCGCTAGAGGGAGTGAAGACCCAGTACTTC
16 | TRBJ2-7 | TRBV7-3 | TRBD1 | CASSALRDRESYEQYF | TGTGCCAGCAGCGCGTTACGGGACAGGGAATCCTACGAGCAGTACTTC
18 | TRBJ2-7 | TRBV30 | TRBD2 | CAWSVWGTSGRARNEQYF | TGTGCCTGGAGTGTCTGGGGGACTAGCGGGAGGGCGCGGAACGAGCAGTACTTC
15 | TRBJ2-5 | TRBV7-9 | TRBD2 | CASTRTSGSKETQYF | TGTGCCAGCACCCGGACTAGCGGGAGTAAAGAGACCCAGTACTTC
17 | TRBJ1-6 | TRBV7-8 | - | CASSSSAGARGESPLHF | TGTGCCAGCTCTTCCTCGGCGGGCGCCCGAGGGGAGTCACCCCTCCACTTT
16 | TRBJ2-3 | TRBV5-6 | - | CASSPIPGSSTDTQYF | TGTGCCAGCAGTCCCATTCCGGGGTCTAGCACAGATACGCAGTATTTT
16 | TRBJ1-1 | TRBV19 | TRBD1 | CASSMESGGWNTEAFF | TGTGCCAGTAGTATGGAGTCAGGGGGCTGGAACACTGAAGCTTTCTTT
14 | TRBJ1-3 | TRBV6-6 | - | CASSYSRQGDTIYF | TGTGCCAGCAGTTACTCGAGGCAGGGCGACACCATATATTTT
15 | TRBJ1-6 | TRBV2 | TRBD1 | CASSYRTGGNSPLHF | TGTGCCAGCAGCTATCGGACAGGGGGCAATTCACCCCTCCACTTT
13 | TRBJ2-7 | TRBV2 | - | CASTIGTVYEQYF | TGTGCCAGCACTATCGGGACGGTCTACGAGCAGTACTTC
14 | TRBJ1-5 | TRBV5-1 | - | CASSPEGGNQPQHF | TGCGCCAGCAGTCCGGAAGGAGGGAATCAGCCCCAGCATTTT
15 | TRBJ2-1 | TRBV5-1 | - | CASSRESAGYNEQFF | TGCGCCAGCAGCCGTGAAAGCGCAGGCTACAATGAGCAGTTCTTC
15 | TRBJ1-5 | TRBV5-1 | TRBD1 | CASSPTGQGSQPQHF | TGCGCCAGCAGCCCGACGGGACAGGGGAGTCAGCCCCAGCATTTT
16 | TRBJ2-4 | TRBV29-1 | - | CSVEDLWVADKNIQYF | TGCAGCGTTGAAGATCTTTGGGTAGCGGACAAAAACATTCAGTACTTC
16 | TRBJ2-6 | TRBV27 | - | CASWGEGSSGANVLTF | TGTGCCAGCTGGGGAGAAGGCAGTTCTGGGGCCAACGTCCTGACTTTC
15 | TRBJ1-6 | TRBV11-1 | TRBD1 | CASSLGQGGGSPLHF | TGTGCCAGCAGCTTAGGACAGGGTGGTGGTTCACCCCTCCACTTT
14 | TRBJ1-6 | TRBV4-1 | - | CASSLGTENSPLHF | TGCGCCAGCAGCCTCGGGACGGAGAATTCACCCCTCCACTTT
13 | TRBJ2-3 | TRBV15 | TRBD2 | CATSRDTSGGAFF | TGTGCCACCAGCAGAGACACTAGCGGGGGGGCTTTTTTT
15 | TRBJ1-1 | TRBV10-3 | TRBD1 | CATQTRQGSNTEAFF | TGTGCCACCCAGACCCGACAGGGATCGAACACTGAAGCTTTCTTT